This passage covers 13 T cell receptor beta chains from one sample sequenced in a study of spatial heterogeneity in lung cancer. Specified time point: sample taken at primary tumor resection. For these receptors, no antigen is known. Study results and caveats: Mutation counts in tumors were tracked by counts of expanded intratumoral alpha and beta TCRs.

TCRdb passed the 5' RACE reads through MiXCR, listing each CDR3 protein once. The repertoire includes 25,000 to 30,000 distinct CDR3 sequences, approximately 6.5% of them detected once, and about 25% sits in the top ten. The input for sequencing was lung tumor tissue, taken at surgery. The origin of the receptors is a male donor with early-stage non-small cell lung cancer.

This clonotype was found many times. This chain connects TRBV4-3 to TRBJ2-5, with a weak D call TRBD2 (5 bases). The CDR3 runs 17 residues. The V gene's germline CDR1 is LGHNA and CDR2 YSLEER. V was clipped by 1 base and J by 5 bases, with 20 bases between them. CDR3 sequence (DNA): TGCGCCAGCAGCCAAGCCCTTAGCGCAGGTCGTCTGGAGACCCAGTACTTC. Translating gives CASSQALSAGRLETQYF.

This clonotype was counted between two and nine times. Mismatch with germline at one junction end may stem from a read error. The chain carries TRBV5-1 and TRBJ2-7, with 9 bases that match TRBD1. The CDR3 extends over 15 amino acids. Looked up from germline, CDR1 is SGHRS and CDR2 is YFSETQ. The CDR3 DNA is TGCGCCAGCAGCTTGCTACAGGGGGCGCATAACGACCAGTACTTC. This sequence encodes CASSLLQGAHNDQYF.

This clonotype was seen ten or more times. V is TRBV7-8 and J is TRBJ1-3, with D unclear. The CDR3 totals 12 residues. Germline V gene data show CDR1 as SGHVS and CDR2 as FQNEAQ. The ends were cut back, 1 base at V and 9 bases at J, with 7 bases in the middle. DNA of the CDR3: TGTGCCAGCAGCTTAGGCTGGGGCACCATATATTTT. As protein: CASSLGWGTIYF.

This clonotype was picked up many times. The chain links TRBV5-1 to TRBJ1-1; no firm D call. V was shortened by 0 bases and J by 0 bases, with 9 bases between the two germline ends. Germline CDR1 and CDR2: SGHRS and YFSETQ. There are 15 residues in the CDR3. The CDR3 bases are TGCGCCAGCAGCTTGGGGTTAGTGTTGAACACTGAAGCTTTCTTT. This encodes CASSLGLVLNTEAFF.

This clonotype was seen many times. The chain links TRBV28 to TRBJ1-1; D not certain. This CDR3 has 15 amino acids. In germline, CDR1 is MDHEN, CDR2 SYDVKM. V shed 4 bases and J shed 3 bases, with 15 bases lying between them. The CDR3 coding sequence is TGTGCCAGCAGTTCTCACTCTCCGTCGTACACTGAAGCTTTCTTT. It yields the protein CASSSHSPSYTEAFF.

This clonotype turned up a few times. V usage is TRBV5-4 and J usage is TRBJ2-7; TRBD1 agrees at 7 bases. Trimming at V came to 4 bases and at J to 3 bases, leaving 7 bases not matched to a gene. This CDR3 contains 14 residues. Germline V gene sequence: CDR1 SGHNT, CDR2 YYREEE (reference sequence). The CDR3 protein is CASSTRQGSYEQYF. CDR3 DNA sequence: TGTGCCAGCAGCACCCGACAGGGTAGCTACGAGCAGTACTTC.

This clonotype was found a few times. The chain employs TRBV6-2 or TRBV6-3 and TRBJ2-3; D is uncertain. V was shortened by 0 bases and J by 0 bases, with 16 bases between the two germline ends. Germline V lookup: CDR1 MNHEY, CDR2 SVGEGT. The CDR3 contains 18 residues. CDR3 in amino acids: CASSYSSQEPSSTDTQYF. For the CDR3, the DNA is TGTGCCAGCAGTTACTCGAGCCAGGAACCTTCTAGCACAGATACGCAGTATTTT.

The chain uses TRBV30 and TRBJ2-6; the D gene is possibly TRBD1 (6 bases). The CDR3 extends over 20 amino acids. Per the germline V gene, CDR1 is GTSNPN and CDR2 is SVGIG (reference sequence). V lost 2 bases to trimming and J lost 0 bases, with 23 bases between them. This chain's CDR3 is CAWSPQPGQLTPSGANVLTF. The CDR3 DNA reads TGTGCCTGGAGTCCGCAACCTGGACAGCTAACCCCCTCTGGGGCCAACGTCCTGACTTTC.

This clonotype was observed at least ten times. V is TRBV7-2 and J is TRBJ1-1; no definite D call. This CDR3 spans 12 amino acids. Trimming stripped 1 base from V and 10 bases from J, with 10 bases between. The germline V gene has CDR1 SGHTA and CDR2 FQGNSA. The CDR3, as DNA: TGTGCCAGCAGCTTAGGTCCGGCAACAGCTTTCTTT. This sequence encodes CASSLGPATAFF. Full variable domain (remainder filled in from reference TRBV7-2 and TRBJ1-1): GAGVSQSPSNKVTEKGKDVELRCDPISGHTALYWYRQSLGQGLEFLIYFQGNSAPDKSGLPSDRFSAERTGGSVSTLTIQRTQQEDSAVYLCASSLGPATAFFGQGTRLTVV.

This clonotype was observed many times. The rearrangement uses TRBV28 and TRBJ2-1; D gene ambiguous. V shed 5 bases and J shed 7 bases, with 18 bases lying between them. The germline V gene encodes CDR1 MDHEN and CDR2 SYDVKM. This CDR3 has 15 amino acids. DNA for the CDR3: TGTGCCAGCAGTCCCTCCGGGTCTCTCGGGAATGAGCAGTTCTTC. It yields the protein CASSPSGSLGNEQFF.

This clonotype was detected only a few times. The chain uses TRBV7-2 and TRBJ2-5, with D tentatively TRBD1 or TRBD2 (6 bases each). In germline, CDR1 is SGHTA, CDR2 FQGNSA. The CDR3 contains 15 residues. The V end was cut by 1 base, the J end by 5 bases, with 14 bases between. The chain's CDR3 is CASSLVGTRGETQYF. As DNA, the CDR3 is TGTGCCAGCAGCTTAGTGGGGACACGGGGGGAGACCCAGTACTTC.

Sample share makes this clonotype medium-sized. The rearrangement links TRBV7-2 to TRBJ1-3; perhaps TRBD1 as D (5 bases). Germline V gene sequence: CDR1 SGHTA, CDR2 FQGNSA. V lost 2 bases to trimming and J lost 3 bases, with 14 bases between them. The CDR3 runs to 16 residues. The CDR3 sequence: CASSLRGGDRGNTIYF. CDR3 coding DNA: TGTGCCAGCAGCTTACGGGGGGGAGACCGTGGAAACACCATATATTTT.

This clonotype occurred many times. CDR3 protein: CSVVRGLDEQYF. The CDR3 region has the DNA TGCAGCGTTGTCAGGGGGCTGGACGAGCAGTACTTC. The V and J genes are TRBV29-1 and TRBJ2-7; the match to TRBD1 covers 8 bases. The CDR3 consists of 12 residues. Germline V gives CDR1 SQVTM, CDR2 ANQGSEA. The trim removed 4 bases at V and 5 bases at J, leaving 4 bases unmatched.